The rows below give T cell receptor beta chains drawn from one sample of a study of blood T cells in healthy people across ages. TCRdb re-called the 5' RACE reads through MiXCR, storing one row per CDR3 protein. This table holds around 690,000 distinct CDR3 sequences, about 54% found once. Sequenced material: blood. The receptor source for this set is a man aged 55-75 years in good health. Each CDR3 is given with its conserved first and last residue. The D gene is left open where the match is weak. Size tells how often a clone was seen (once, few, many) or the class of an expanded clone, and some rows leave it out.

abundance	j_gene	d_gene	v_gene	CDR3nt	CDR3aa
few	TRBJ2-7	-	TRBV5-1	TGCGCCAGCAGCTTGGACCGCCACGAGCAGTACTTC	CASSLDRHEQYF
-	TRBJ2-2	-	TRBV18	TGTGCCAGCTCACCACGGGACCCCTCGACCGGGGAGCTGTTTTTT	CASSPRDPSTGELFF
-	TRBJ2-1	TRBD2	TRBV7-9	TGTGCCAGCCAACCGCCGGGGGGGACCTACAATGAGCAGTTCTTC	CASQPPGGTYNEQFF
once	TRBJ2-3	TRBD2	TRBV4-2	TGTGCCAGCACCTATAGACTAGCGGGGTACGATACGCAGTATTTT	CASTYRLAGYDTQYF
-	TRBJ1-1	TRBD1	TRBV6-1	TGTGCCAGCAGTAGGGGACAGACCATGAACACTGAAGCTTTCTTT	CASSRGQTMNTEAFF
-	TRBJ1-2	-	TRBV10-3	TGTGCCACGGGGGACACGAATGGCTACACCTTC	CATGDTNGYTF
-	TRBJ2-5	-	TRBV11-1	TGTGCCAGCAGCCCAGCCCAACGCAGAGGGACCCAGTACTTC	CASSPAQRRGTQYF
-	TRBJ2-5	TRBD2	TRBV6-6	TGTGCCAGCAGTTACTTTGGCCAAGCGGGGGGTGAGACCCAGTACTTC	CASSYFGQAGGETQYF
-	TRBJ2-5	-	TRBV5-1	TGCGCCAGCAGCTTCCATCGACAGTACCAAGAGACCCAGTACTTC	CASSFHRQYQETQYF
few	TRBJ2-5	-	TRBV4-2	TGTGCCAGCAGCCAACGGGCGGGGCGCGAGACCCAGTACTTC	CASSQRAGRETQYF
-	TRBJ1-6	TRBD1	TRBV7-6	TGTGCCAGCAGCTTGGGACAGGGGGATTCACCCCCCCACTTT	CASSLGQGDSPPHF
-	TRBJ1-6	-	TRBV25-1	TGTGCCAGCAGGGAATTGGGTCGGGATTCACCCCTCCACTTT	CASRELGRDSPLHF
few	TRBJ2-5	-	TRBV3-1	TGTGCCAGCAGCCAGTGGCACGGGACTCAAGAGACCCAGTACTTC	CASSQWHGTQETQYF
-	TRBJ1-1	TRBD1	TRBV20-1	TGCAGTGCTACCACAGGGGGGGTCACTGAAGCTTTCTTT	CSATTGGVTEAFF
few	TRBJ2-5	-	TRBV5-1	TGCGCCAGCAGCTTCGGCAGGGTGGAGGAGACCCAGTACTTC	CASSFGRVEETQYF
-	TRBJ1-1	-	TRBV10-1	TGCGCCAGCAGCGCCACAGGGAAGCCGAACACTGAAGCTTTCTTT	CASSATGKPNTEAFF
few	TRBJ2-5	-	TRBV4-1	TGCGCCAGCAGCCAATCCGGCGGGCTAGCAGACTACCAAGAGACCCAGTACTTC	CASSQSGGLADYQETQYF
-	TRBJ2-7	-	TRBV7-2	TGTGCCAGCAGCGGCCTCTCGACGGGGAGCTACGAGCAGTACTTC	CASSGLSTGSYEQYF
-	TRBJ2-3	-	TRBV5-1	TGCGCCAGCAGCTTTTCGGACAGAGGCACAGATACGCAGTATTTT	CASSFSDRGTDTQYF
-	TRBJ1-2	-	TRBV6-2/TRBV6-3	TGTGCCAGCAATCGGCAGGGACTTGGCTACACCTTC	CASNRQGLGYTF
-	TRBJ2-3	TRBD1	TRBV2	TGTGCCAGCAGGAGGGGGCCCCCAGATACGCAGTATTTT	CASRRGPPDTQYF
-	TRBJ2-2	-	TRBV18	TGTGCCAGCTCACGGGCCGACGCGGGGGAGCTGTTTTTT	CASSRADAGELFF
few	TRBJ2-7	TRBD1	TRBV15	TGTGCCACCAGCAGCCGAAGGGACAGCTACGAGCAGTACTTC	CATSSRRDSYEQYF
-	TRBJ2-5	TRBD1	TRBV7-8	TGTGCCAGCAGCTCCTCCGGGACAGTTGCAGAGACCCAGTACTTC	CASSSSGTVAETQYF
-	TRBJ1-2	TRBD1	TRBV2	TGTGCCAGCAGTGAACTGTTGACAGGGGGCGCAAGCTCATATGGCTACACCTTC	CASSELLTGGASSYGYTF
few	TRBJ1-2	-	TRBV27	TGTGCCAGCTATCCCGAGGGTGGGACTAAAGTACGCTATGGCTACACCTTC	CASYPEGGTKVRYGYTF
-	TRBJ2-5	TRBD1	TRBV20-1	TGCAGTGCTAGGTCGGGACAGGGCGGAGGAGAGACCCAGTACTTC	CSARSGQGGGETQYF
few	TRBJ1-1	-	TRBV5-1	TGCGCCAGCAGCTTGGGTATTGGGGGTAACACTGAAGCTTTCTTT	CASSLGIGGNTEAFF
-	TRBJ2-1	TRBD1	TRBV5-1	TGCGCCAGCAGCTCAGGCGCATCCACAGGGGTGGATGAGCAGTTCTTC	CASSSGASTGVDEQFF
-	TRBJ2-7	TRBD1	TRBV15	TGTGCCACCAGCTTACAGGGGGCGTCCTACGAGCAGTACTTC	CATSLQGASYEQYF
few	TRBJ2-5	-	TRBV4-1	TGCGCCAGCAGCCCTCCCTTTGGGGAGACCCAGTACTTC	CASSPPFGETQYF
-	TRBJ1-1	-	TRBV27	TGTGCCAGCAGTCAGGGTTCGGACACTGAAGCTTTCTTT	CASSQGSDTEAFF